This T cell receptor (beta chain) is drawn from a study of T cell responses to AZD1222 COVID-19 vaccine. The study, taken as a whole, reports: After two AZD1222 doses, spike-specific TCR breadth and depth rose versus day 0.

As regards this clone: Its target is unknown. This could be a read error, since a much larger clone is one nucleotide away.

V dropped 6 bases and J dropped 2; count of bases not matched to a gene: 4. Germline V gene sequence: CDR1 MDHEN, CDR2 SYDVKM. This CDR3 is 15 amino acids long. Data came from immunoSEQ multiplex PCR; TCRdb stores just in-frame clones and leaves some out. The sample lists around 160,000 clones; 82% were seen once. The chain has TRBV28 and TRBJ1-5; 10 bases are shared with TRBD1. This TCR derives from an adult in good health. The sequencing here drew on peripheral blood, taken on day 0 of MenACWY control vaccination. The CDR3 nucleotides read TGTGCCAGCAGCCCCGGGACAGGGGGCAATCAGCCCCAGCATTTT. Translating gives CASSPGTGGNQPQHF.